This T cell receptor beta chain was recovered during a study of OX40 agonist ivuxolimab in advanced cancers. Study-level background: The diagnoses of dose-escalation patients were hepatocellular carcinoma, melanoma, renal cell or head and neck cancer. Among those enrolled, mean age was around 55 years (range about 23 to 79) and 75% to 85% were male.

Trimming removed 0 bases from V and 5 bases from J, with 7 bases in between. CDR1 SGDLS and CDR2 YYNGEE come from the germline V gene. CDR3 length: 13 residues. Study-wide results and limits: Several nonresponders also turned out to have low normalized T-cell clonal expansion. It was not determined which antigens were specifically recognized by the peripheral T cells that had undergone clonal expansion.

Profiling relied on immunoSEQ multiplex PCR, and the TCRdb table lists in-frame clones only, not all of them. The sample holds roughly 50,000 clones, approximately 90% seen once. Details on this clone: The target antigen is unknown.

The source is an adult with an advanced solid tumor such as melanoma, head and neck, liver or kidney cancer. The chain joins TRBV9 to TRBJ2-3; D call uncertain. The material sequenced was CD4+ or CD8+ T cells sorted from blood, taken in a trial of the OX40 agonist ivuxolimab. CDR3 region: CASSVADGDTQYF. The CDR3 region has the DNA TGTGCCAGCAGCGTAGCAGACGGAGATACGCAGTATTTT.